The entry that follows covers one TCR beta chain sequence. No antigen is known for it. Repertoires were sampled repeatedly during chemoradiotherapy. These data belong to a study of chemoradiotherapy in HPV16-positive cancers. Points from the study as a whole: Candidate HPV-specific clones and E7-related TCR motifs grew in tumor during treatment. Better recurrence-free survival went with HPV-responsive T-cell expansion in HPV16-positive patients. The functional HPV-specific definition rests on just a couple of HPV16-positive patients.

The germline gives CDR1 LGHNA, CDR2 YNFKEQ. The CDR3 has 14 residues. Between the trimmed V and J ends, which lost 4 bases and 7 bases, there was a span of 13 bases. Assay used: immunoSEQ multiplex PCR; TCRdb lists only in-frame clones, some missing. In the table there are nearly 35,000 clones, 92% of which are singletons. Sequencing was performed on blood, taken from a patient who underwent chemoradiotherapy. The chain has TRBV4-2 and TRBJ1-4, with D perhaps TRBD1 (6 bases). The receptor was derived from a human donor with HPV-associated anogenital cancer. The CDR3 DNA reads as TGTGCCAGCAGCCTACAGGGAGTTGGTGAAAAACTGTTTTTT. Its protein product is CASSLQGVGEKLFF.